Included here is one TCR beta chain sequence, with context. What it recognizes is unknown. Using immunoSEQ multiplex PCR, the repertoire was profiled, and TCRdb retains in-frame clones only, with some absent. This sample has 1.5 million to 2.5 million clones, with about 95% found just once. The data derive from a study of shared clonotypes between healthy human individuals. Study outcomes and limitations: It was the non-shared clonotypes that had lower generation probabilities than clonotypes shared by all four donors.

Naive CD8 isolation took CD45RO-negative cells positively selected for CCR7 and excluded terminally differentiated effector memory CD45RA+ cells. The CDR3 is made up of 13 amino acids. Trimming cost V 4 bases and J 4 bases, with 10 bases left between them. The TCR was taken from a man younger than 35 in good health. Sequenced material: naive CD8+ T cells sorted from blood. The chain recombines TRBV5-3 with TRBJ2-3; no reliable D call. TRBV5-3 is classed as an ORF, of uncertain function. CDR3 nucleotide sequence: TGTGCCAGAAGCGCGGTTAGGGCAGATACGCAGTATTTT. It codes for CARSAVRADTQYF.